This is a list of T cell receptor beta chains from one sample in a study of T-cell memory formation after mild COVID-19. Each CDR3 protein is one row after TCRdb ran MiXCR on the 5' RACE reads. This sample has about 190,000 distinct CDR3 sequences, with approximately 20% found just once. Material: PBMCs or a T cell subset sorted from them (not recorded which). These receptors originate from an adult woman who had mild COVID-19 (a few samples of this study predate the infection). Cell type and time point are not known. Both conserved end residues are part of each CDR3. D genes are given only for firm matches. A clone size is listed for some rows: how often the clone was seen (once, few, many), or a class if it is expanded.

v_gene	abundance	j_gene	d_gene	CDR3nt	CDR3aa
TRBV14	-	TRBJ1-2	-	TGTGCCAGCAGCCAAGGGAGTAGCAGGCGGAACTATGGCTACACCTTC	CASSQGSSRRNYGYTF
TRBV11-3	few	TRBJ2-7	-	TGTGCCAGCAGCCCCAATAGCGGCCCTGCCTACGAGCAGTACTTC	CASSPNSGPAYEQYF
TRBV4-2	-	TRBJ2-2	-	TGTGCCAGCAGCCAAGATCCGGCTCTGAACACCGGGGAGCTGTTTTTT	CASSQDPALNTGELFF
TRBV5-1	-	TRBJ1-2	-	TGCGCCAGCAGCCGAGGGACTGCAGACTATGGCTACACCTTC	CASSRGTADYGYTF
TRBV4-1	few	TRBJ2-7	TRBD1	TGCGCCAGCAGCCCGGGACAGGGAACCTACGAGCAGTACTTC	CASSPGQGTYEQYF
TRBV6-6	-	TRBJ2-3	-	TGTGCCAGCAGCCGACCAGGGCCCACAGGGACGCAGTATTTT	CASSRPGPTGTQYF
TRBV24-1	-	TRBJ1-2	TRBD1	TGTGCCACCAGTGCCGCCGGGACAGGGAACTATGGCTACACCTTC	CATSAAGTGNYGYTF
TRBV3-1	few	TRBJ1-2	-	TGTGCCAGCAGCCAAGAGCAGCGGGGCTACACCTTC	CASSQEQRGYTF
TRBV11-1	few	TRBJ2-1	TRBD2	TGTGCCAGCAGCTCAACCGGGACTAGCGCATACAATGAGCAGTTCTTC	CASSSTGTSAYNEQFF
TRBV7-3	-	TRBJ2-2	TRBD2	TGTGCCAGCAGCCCCGGGACTAGCTCCACCGGGGAGCTGTTTTTT	CASSPGTSSTGELFF
TRBV7-2	many	TRBJ2-3	-	TGTGCCAGCAGCTTGTTTGGCGATACGCAGTATTTT	CASSLFGDTQYF
TRBV7-3	few	TRBJ2-3	TRBD2	TGTGCCAGCAGCCAGACTAGCGGGAGGCCGCAGTATTTT	CASSQTSGRPQYF
TRBV20-1	-	TRBJ2-7	TRBD1	TGCAGTGCTAGACCTCACTCCCCCGGACAGGTAACCTACGAGCAGTACTTC	CSARPHSPGQVTYEQYF
TRBV14	-	TRBJ2-7	-	TGTGCCAGCAGCCAAGAGGTGGGCTACGAGCAGTACTTC	CASSQEVGYEQYF